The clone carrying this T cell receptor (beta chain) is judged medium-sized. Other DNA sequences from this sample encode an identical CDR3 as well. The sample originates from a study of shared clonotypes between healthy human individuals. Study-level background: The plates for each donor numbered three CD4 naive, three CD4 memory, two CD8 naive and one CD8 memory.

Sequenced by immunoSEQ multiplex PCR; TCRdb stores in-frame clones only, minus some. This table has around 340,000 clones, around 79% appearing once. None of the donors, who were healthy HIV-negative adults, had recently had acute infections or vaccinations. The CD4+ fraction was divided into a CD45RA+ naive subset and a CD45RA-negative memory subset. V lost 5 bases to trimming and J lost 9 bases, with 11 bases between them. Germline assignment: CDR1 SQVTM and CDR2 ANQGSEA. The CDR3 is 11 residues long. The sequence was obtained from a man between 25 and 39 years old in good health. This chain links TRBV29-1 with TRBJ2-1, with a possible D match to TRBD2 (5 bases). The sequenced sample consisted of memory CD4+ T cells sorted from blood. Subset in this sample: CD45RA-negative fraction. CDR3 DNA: TGCAGCGTTAGAGCGGATGGTGAGCAGTTCTTC. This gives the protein CSVRADGEQFF.